Sequencing of this T cell receptor beta chain was carried out in a study of early T cells in non-severe SARS-CoV-2 infection. Individual cDNA molecules were tagged with unique molecular identifiers, the study reported. From the 5' RACE reads, TCRdb called clonotypes with MiXCR, one entry per CDR3 protein. Among approximately 90,000 distinct CDR3 sequences listed, approximately 12% were seen once. CDR1 GTSNPN and CDR2 SVGIG come from the germline V gene (reference sequence). After removal of 4 bases from V and 5 bases from J, the junction contained 7 bases not matched to a gene. This CDR3 is 13 amino acids long.

This receptor was taken from an adult who was a healthcare worker with PCR-confirmed SARS-CoV-2 infection or an uninfected control (not recorded which). Sample: whole blood, taken at baseline. J is TRBJ2-5 and V is TRBV30; 7 nucleotides match TRBD2. CDR3 amino acids: CAWKQRGLETQYF. DNA of the CDR3: TGTGCCTGGAAGCAGCGGGGACTGGAGACCCAGTACTTC. Combining the CDR3 with reference TRBV30 and TRBJ2-5 gives the whole variable domain SQTIHQWPATLVQPVGSPLSLECTVEGTSNPNLYWYRQAAGRGLQLLFYSVGIGQISSEVPQNLSASRPQDRQFILSSKKLLLSDSGFYLCAWKQRGLETQYFGPGTRLLVL.